Listed here is a single T cell receptor beta chain. Its antigen is undetermined. The entry originates in a study of monozygotic twins with inflammatory bowel disease. Whole-study findings and limits: The inverse Simpson measure of TCRbeta diversity was lower in IBD patients than in healthy co-twins. Discrimination among different T cell subtypes was not achievable.

CDR3 length: 16 amino acids. The germline V gene has CDR1 SGHVS and CDR2 FQNEAQ. Whole-blood total RNA was extracted without T cell sorting. Addition of UMIs with a 6-nucleotide sample barcode was achieved by template switching. TCRdb reanalyzed the 5' RACE reads, giving one entry per CDR3 protein sequence and no DNA. Its table records some 200,000 distinct CDR3 sequences. The clonotype was recovered from a human donor with ulcerative colitis or Crohn's disease, or a healthy co-twin of an affected twin (not recorded which). Sequences were obtained from blood. The chain has TRBV7-8 and TRBJ2-3; TCRdb outputs TRBD1, but without DNA this stays unchecked. The CDR3 sequence is CASSLVRGARTDTQYF.